Listed here are 8 T cell receptor beta chains from one sample, sequenced in a study of blood T cell repertoires in COVID-19 (dated by TCRdb to 2018 to 2020). The library was generated by the immunoSEQ multiplex PCR assay. TCRdb provides this immuneACCESS table in a form limited to in-frame rearrangements. Some clones are lacking; in checked studies, under half of them reflect an unresolved V gene, and why the rest are absent is not known. The sample table shows about 300,000 clones, and approximately 84% are seen once. 8.5% to 12% of the sample belongs to the ten largest clones. What was sequenced was PBMCs or T cells enriched from blood (not recorded which). All receptors come from a woman between 18 and 30 years old who had recovered from COVID-19.

The chain combines TRBV12-5 with TRBJ1-2, with D possibly being TRBD1 (5 bases). The CDR3 spans 16 residues. V lost 0 bases and J lost 4, with 15 bases in between. Germline assignment: CDR1 LGHNT and CDR2 FRNRAP. The CDR3: CASGLVPLRRGYGYTF. In DNA, the CDR3 is TGTGCTAGTGGTTTGGTACCCTTACGGAGGGGCTATGGCTACACCTTC.

V and J are TRBV3-1 (or the pseudogene TRBV3-2) and TRBJ1-1; TRBD1 agrees at 7 bases. The CDR3 extends over 16 amino acids. V gave up 4 bases and J gave up 0 bases; unmatched junction bases: 8. CDR1 LGHDT and CDR2 YNNKEL come from the germline V gene (reference sequence). In nucleotides, the CDR3 is TGTGCCAGCAGCCCTAGGGACAGAAGCATGAACACTGAAGCTTTCTTT. Translating gives CASSPRDRSMNTEAFF.

The chain recombines TRBV3-1 (or the pseudogene TRBV3-2) with TRBJ1-4; tentatively, D is TRBD1 (6 bases). The CDR3 extends over 13 amino acids. Trimming removed 3 bases at V and 7 bases at J, with 9 bases between. The germline V gene encodes CDR1 LGHDT and CDR2 YNNKEL (reference sequence). The CDR3 protein is CASSQRGSEKLFF. In nucleotides, the CDR3 is TGTGCCAGCAGCCAGAGGGGGTCTGAAAAACTGTTTTTT.

The chain employs TRBV3-1 (or the pseudogene TRBV3-2) and TRBJ1-3; 7 bases align to TRBD1. Germline V CDR1 and CDR2: LGHDT, YNNKEL (reference sequence). CDR3 length equals 17 residues. Trimming removed 4 bases from V and 0 bases from J; junction bases left unmatched: 9. In DNA form, the CDR3 reads TGTGCCAGCAGCCCATTGACAGGGATGAGCTCTGGAAACACCATATATTTT. Amino acids: CASSPLTGMSSGNTIYF.

V gene TRBV30 combines with J gene TRBJ1-6; a weak D match, TRBD1 (5 bases). CDR3 length: 15 amino acids. V lost 4 bases and J lost 1, with 11 bases in between. Germline CDR1 and CDR2: GTSNPN and SVGIG (reference sequence). The CDR3 loop is CAWTMGGSYNSPLHF. The CDR3 region has the DNA TGTGCCTGGACGATGGGGGGGTCCTATAATTCACCCCTCCACTTT. Based on the CDR3 plus reference TRBV30 and TRBJ1-6, the full variable domain is SQTIHQWPATLVQPVGSPLSLECTVEGTSNPNLYWYRQAAGRGLQLLFYSVGIGQISSEVPQNLSASRPQDRQFILSSKKLLLSDSGFYLCAWTMGGSYNSPLHFGNGTRLTVT.

This chain joins TRBV2 and TRBJ2-3, with 7 bases lining up with TRBD1. The CDR3 length is 13 residues. Germline values: CDR1 SNHLY, CDR2 FYNNEI. Germline trimming cut 6 bases from V and 1 base from J; bases unmatched to any gene: 1. CDR3 sequence reads: CASRGTGTDTQYF. The CDR3 region has the DNA TGTGCCAGCAGGGGGACAGGCACAGATACGCAGTATTTT.

The rearrangement uses TRBV2 and TRBJ1-2, with D possibly being TRBD1 (5 bases). This CDR3 is 15 amino acids long. The germline V and J ends were trimmed by 3 bases and 4 bases, with 15 bases remaining between them. Germline V CDR1 and CDR2: SNHLY, FYNNEI. In nucleotides, the CDR3 is TGTGCCAGCAGTGACCCAGGCCAGGGAGGCTATGGCTACACCTTC. This sequence encodes CASSDPGQGGYGYTF.

The V call is TRBV3-1 (or the pseudogene TRBV3-2), the J call TRBJ2-1, with D possibly being TRBD2 (6 bases). The V end was cut by 1 base, the J end by 9 bases, with 16 bases between. CDR3 size: 15 residues. Germline assignment: CDR1 LGHDT and CDR2 YNNKEL (reference sequence). CDR3 loop: CASSQGRPGGGEQFF. Here the CDR3 DNA reads TGTGCCAGCAGCCAAGGAAGGCCCGGGGGTGGTGAGCAGTTCTTC.